This T cell receptor (beta chain) originates from a study of cytomegalovirus exposure and HLA in healthy donors. Profiled with immunoSEQ multiplex PCR; TCRdb holds only in-frame clones, not every one. The sample lists about 330,000 clones, about 85% seen once, with 1.2% in the top ten. On this clone itself: Its matching antigen is unknown.

Study-level findings and limits: Usually a TCR sequence was rare, but some public TCRs were found in many donors. A list of approximately 160 TCR beta chains associated with cytomegalovirus was given.

This TCR derives from a young woman in good health and CMV-seropositive. What was sequenced was PBMCs.

CDR3 in DNA: TGCGCCAGCAGCTTGGCAGGGGGGAACACCGGGGAGCTGTTTTTT. As protein: CASSLAGGNTGELFF. The rearrangement joins TRBV5-1 to TRBJ2-2, with 7 positions matching TRBD1. With V trimmed by 0 bases and J by 1 base, 0 bases remained unmatched. This CDR3 spans 15 amino acids. Germline CDR1 is SGHRS and CDR2 is YFSETQ.